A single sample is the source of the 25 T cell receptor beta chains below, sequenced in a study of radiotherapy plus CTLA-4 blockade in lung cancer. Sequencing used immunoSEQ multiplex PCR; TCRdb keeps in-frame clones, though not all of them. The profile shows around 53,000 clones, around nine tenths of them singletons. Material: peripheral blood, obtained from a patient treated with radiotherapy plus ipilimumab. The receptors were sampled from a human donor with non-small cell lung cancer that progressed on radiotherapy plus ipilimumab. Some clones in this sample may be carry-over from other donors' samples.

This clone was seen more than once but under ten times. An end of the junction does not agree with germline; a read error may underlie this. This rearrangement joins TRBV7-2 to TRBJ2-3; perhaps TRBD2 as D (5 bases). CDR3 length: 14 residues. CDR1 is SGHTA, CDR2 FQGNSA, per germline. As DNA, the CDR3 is TGTGCCCGCAGCCAGGCACTAGTAGGGGATACGCAGTATTTT. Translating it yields CARSQALVGDTQYF.

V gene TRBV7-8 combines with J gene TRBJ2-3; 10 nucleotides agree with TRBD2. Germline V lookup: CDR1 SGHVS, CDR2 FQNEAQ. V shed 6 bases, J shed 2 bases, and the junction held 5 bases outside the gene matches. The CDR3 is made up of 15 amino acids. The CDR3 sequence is CASSSLAGVTDTQYF. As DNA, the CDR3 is TGTGCCAGCAGTTCCCTAGCGGGGGTCACAGATACGCAGTATTTT.

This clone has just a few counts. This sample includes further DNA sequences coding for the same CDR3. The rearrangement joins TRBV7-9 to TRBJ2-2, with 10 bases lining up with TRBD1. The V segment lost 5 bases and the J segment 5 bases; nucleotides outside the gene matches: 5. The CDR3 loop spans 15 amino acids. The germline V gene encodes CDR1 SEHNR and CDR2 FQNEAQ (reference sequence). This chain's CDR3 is CASSTGTGETGELFF. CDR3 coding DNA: TGTGCCAGCAGCACCGGGACAGGGGAGACCGGGGAGCTGTTTTTT.

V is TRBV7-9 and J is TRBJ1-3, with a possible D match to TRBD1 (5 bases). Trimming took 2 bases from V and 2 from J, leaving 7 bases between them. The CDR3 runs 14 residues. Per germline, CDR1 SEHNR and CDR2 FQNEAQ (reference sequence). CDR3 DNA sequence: TGTGCCAGCAGCTTATTGACAGCTGGAAACACCATATATTTT. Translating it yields CASSLLTAGNTIYF.

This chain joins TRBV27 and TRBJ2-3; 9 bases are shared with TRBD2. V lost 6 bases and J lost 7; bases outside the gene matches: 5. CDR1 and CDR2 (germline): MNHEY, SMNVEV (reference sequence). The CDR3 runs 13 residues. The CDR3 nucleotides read TGTGCCAGCAGGGCGGGAGGGCCGAATACGCAGTATTTT. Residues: CASRAGGPNTQYF.

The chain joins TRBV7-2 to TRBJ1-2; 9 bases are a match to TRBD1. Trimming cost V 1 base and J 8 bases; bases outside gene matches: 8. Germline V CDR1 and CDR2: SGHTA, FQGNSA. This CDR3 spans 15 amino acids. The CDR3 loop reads CASSLGGTGFRGYTF. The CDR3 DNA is TGTGCCAGCAGCTTAGGCGGGACAGGGTTTCGGGGCTACACCTTC.

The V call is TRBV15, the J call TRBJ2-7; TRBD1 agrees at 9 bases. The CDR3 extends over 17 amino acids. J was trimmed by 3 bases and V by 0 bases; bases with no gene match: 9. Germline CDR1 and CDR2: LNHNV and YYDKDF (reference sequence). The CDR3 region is CATSRDRLGQGDYEQYF. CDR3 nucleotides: TGTGCCACCAGCAGAGATCGTTTGGGACAGGGAGACTACGAGCAGTACTTC.

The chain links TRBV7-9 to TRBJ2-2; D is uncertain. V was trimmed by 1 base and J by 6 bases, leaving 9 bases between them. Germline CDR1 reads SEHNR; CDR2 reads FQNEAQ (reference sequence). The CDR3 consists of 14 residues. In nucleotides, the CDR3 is TGTGCCAGCAGCTTAGATAACAGCCCCGGGGAGCTGTTTTTT. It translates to CASSLDNSPGELFF. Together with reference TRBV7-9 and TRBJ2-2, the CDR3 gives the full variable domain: DTGVSQNPRHKITKRGQNVTFRCDPISEHNRLYWYRQTLGQGPEFLTYFQNEAQLEKSRLLSDRFSAERPKGSFSTLEIQRTEQGDSAMYLCASSLDNSPGELFFGEGSRLTVL.

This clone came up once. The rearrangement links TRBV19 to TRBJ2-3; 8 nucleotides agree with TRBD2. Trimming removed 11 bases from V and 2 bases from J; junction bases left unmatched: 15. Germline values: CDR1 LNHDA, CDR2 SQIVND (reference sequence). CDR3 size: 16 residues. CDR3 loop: CASTMGLAGFTDTQYF. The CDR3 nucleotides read TGTGCCTCAACAATGGGATTAGCGGGGTTCACAGATACGCAGTATTTT.

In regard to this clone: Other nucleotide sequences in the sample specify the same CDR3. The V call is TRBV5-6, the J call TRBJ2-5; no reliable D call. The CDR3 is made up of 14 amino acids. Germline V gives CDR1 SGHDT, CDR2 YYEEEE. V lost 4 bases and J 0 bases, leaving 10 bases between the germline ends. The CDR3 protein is CASSRRSYQETQYF. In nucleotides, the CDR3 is TGTGCCAGCAGCCGTAGATCATACCAAGAGACCCAGTACTTC.

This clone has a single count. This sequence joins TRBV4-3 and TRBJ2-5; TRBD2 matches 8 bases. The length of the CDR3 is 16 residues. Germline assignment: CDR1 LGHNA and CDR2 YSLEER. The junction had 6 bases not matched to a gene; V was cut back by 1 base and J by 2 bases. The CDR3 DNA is TGCGCCAGCAGCCAAGGGGTACGGGAGGGTCAAGAGACCCAGTACTTC. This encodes CASSQGVREGQETQYF.

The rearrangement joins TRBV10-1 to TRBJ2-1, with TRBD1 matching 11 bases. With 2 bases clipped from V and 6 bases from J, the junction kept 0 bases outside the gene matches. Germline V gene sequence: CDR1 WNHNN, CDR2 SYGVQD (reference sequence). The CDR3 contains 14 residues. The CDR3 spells CASSEGTGGNEQFF. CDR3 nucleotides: TGCGCCAGCAGTGAGGGGACAGGGGGCAATGAGCAGTTCTTC.

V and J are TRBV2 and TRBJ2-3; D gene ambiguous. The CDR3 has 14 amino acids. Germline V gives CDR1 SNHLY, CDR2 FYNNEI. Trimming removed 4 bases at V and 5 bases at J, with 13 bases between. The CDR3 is CASSVVRVLDTQYF. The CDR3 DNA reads TGTGCCAGCAGTGTTGTCCGGGTCTTAGATACGCAGTATTTT.

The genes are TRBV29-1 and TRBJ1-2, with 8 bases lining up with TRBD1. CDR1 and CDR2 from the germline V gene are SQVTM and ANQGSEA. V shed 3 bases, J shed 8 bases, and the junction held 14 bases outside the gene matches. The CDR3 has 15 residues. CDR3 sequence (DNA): TGCAGCGTTGATGACCGAGGCCAGGGGGCAGAAGGCTACACCTTC. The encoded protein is CSVDDRGQGAEGYTF.

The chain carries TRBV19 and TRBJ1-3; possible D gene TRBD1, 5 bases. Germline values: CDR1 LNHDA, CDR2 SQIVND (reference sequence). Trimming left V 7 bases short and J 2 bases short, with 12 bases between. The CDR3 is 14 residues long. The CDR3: CASIGAWTGNTIYF. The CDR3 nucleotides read TGTGCCAGTATTGGGGCCTGGACTGGAAACACCATATATTTT.

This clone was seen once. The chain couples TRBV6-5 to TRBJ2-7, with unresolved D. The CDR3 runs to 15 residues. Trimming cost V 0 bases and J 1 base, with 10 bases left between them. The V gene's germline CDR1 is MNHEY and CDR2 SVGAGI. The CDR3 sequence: CASSYSPQTSYEQYF. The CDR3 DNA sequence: TGTGCCAGCAGTTACTCGCCGCAGACTTCCTACGAGCAGTACTTC.

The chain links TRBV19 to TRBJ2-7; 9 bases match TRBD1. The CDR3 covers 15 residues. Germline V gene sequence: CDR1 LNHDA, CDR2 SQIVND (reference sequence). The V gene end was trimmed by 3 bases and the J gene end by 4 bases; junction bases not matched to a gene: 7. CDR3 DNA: TGTGCCAGTAGTATTGGGGGGACAGGGAGGTACGAGCAGTACTTC. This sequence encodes CASSIGGTGRYEQYF.

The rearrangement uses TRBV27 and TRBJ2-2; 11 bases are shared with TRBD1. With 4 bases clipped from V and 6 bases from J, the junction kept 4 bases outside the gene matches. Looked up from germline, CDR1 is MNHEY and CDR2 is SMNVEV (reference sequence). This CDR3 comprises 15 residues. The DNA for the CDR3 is TGTGCCAGCAGTTCCCCGGGACAGGGGGCCGGGGAGCTGTTTTTT. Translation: CASSSPGQGAGELFF.

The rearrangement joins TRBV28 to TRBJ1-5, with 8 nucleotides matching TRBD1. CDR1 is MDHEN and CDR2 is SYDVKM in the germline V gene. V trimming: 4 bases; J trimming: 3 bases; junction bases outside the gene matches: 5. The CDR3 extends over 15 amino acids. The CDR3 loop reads CASSSDREFNQPQHF. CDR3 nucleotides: TGTGCCAGCAGTTCGGACAGGGAATTCAATCAGCCCCAGCATTTT.

The CDR3 loop is CASSPIREGAPYF. For the CDR3, the DNA is TGTGCCAGCTCCCCCATTCGGGAGGGGGCTCCGTACTTC. V is TRBV18 and J is TRBJ2-7; the D gene is possibly TRBD2 (8 bases). Germline lookup yields CDR1 KGHSH and CDR2 LQKENI. The CDR3 runs to 13 residues. V lost 6 bases to trimming and J lost 12 bases, with 21 bases between them.

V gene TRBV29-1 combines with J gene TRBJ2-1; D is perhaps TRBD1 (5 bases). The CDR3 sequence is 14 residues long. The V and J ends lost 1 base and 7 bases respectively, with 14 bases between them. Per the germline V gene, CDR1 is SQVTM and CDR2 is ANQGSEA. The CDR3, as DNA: TGCAGCGTTGAAGGGACAACCGAAGGGAATGAGCAGTTCTTC. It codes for CSVEGTTEGNEQFF.

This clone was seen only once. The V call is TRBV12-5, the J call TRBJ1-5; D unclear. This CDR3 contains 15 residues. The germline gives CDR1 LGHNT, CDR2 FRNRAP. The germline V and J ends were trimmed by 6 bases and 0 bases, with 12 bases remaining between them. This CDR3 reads CASGSTDYSNQPQHF. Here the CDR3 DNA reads TGTGCTAGTGGGTCGACGGACTATAGCAATCAGCCCCAGCATTTT.

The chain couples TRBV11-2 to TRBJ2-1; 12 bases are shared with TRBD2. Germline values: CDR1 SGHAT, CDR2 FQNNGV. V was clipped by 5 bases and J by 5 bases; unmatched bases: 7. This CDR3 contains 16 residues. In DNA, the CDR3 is TGTGCCAGCAGCCCTAGCGGGAGGGCTTGGAACAATGAGCAGTTCTTC. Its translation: CASSPSGRAWNNEQFF.

Here the CDR3 reads CASRSGGAGTDTQYF. The DNA for the CDR3 is TGTGCCAGTAGATCGGGGGGGGCTGGCACAGATACGCAGTATTTT. The rearrangement uses TRBV19 and TRBJ2-3; 8 nucleotides align to TRBD2. Trimming took 6 bases from V and 1 from J; bases not matched to a gene: 6. The germline gives CDR1 LNHDA, CDR2 SQIVND (reference sequence). The CDR3 consists of 15 residues.

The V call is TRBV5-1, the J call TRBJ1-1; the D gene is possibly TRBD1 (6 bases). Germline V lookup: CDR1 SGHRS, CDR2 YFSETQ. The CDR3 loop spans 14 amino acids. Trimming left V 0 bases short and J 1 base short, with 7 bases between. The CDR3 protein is CASSLVQGNTEAFF. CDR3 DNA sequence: TGCGCCAGCAGCTTGGTACAGGGGAACACTGAAGCTTTCTTT. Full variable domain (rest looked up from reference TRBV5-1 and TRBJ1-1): KAGVTQTPRYLIKTRGQQVTLSCSPISGHRSVSWYQQTPGQGLQFLFEYFSETQRNKGNFPGRFSGRQFSNSRSEMNVSTLELGDSALYLCASSLVQGNTEAFFGQGTRLTVV.